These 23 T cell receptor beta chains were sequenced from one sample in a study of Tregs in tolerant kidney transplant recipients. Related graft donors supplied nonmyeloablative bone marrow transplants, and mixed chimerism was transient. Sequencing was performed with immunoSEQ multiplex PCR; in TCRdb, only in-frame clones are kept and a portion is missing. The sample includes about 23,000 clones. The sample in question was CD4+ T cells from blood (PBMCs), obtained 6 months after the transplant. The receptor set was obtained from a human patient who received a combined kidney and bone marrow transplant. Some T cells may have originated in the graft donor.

Incomplete CDR3 DNA: TGTGCCAGCTCACGGCCGGGACAGGGTCCTAAAAACTATGGC. This gives the protein CASSRPGQGPKNYG. The complete CDR3 sequence is CASSRPGQGPKNYGYTF. The chain combines TRBV18 with TRBJ1-2; 9 bases agree with TRBD1. Read data end 3 residues before the CDR3 end; the end is taken from the germline J gene. The V gene end was trimmed by 4 bases and the J gene end by 2 bases; junction bases not matched to a gene: 11. CDR1 and CDR2 from the germline V gene are KGHSH and LQKENI. The CDR3 consists of 17 residues.

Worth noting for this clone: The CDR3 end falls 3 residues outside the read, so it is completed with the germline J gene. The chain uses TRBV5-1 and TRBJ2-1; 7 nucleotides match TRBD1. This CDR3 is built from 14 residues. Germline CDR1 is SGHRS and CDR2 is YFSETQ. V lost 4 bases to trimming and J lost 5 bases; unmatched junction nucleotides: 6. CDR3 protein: CASSTQDRNNEQFF. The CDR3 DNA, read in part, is TGCGCCAGCAGCACCCAGGACAGGAACAATGAG.

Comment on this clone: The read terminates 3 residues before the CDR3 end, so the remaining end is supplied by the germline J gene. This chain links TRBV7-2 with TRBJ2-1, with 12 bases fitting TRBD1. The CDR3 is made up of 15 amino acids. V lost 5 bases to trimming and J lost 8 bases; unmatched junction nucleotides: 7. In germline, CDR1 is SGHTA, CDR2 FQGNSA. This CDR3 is CASSGRDRGRDEQFF. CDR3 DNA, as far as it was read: TGTGCCAGCAGCGGCCGGGACAGGGGGCGGGATGAG.

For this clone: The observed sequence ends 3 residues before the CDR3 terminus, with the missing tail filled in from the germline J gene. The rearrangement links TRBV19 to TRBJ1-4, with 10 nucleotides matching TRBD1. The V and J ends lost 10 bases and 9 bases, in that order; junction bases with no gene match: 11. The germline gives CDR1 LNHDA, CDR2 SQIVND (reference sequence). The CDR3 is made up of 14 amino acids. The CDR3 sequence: CAKPPRTGGQKLFF. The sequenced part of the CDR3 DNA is TGTGCCAAACCCCCCCGGACAGGGGGACAAAAA.

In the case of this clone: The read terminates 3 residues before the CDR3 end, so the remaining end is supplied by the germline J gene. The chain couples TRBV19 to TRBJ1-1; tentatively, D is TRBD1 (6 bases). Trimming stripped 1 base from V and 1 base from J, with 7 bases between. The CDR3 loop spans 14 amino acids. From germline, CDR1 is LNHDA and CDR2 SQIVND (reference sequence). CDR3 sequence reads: CASSIGDTNTEAFF. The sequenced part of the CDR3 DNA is TGTGCCAGTAGTATAGGGGACACGAACACTGAA.

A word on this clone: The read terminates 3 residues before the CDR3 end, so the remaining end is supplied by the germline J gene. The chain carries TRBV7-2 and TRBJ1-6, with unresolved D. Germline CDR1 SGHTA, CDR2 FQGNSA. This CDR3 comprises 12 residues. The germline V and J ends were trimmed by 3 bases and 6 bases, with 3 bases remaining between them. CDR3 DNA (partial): TGTGCCAGCAGCTTCCTTAATTCACCC. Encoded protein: CASSFLNSP. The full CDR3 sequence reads CASSFLNSPLHF.

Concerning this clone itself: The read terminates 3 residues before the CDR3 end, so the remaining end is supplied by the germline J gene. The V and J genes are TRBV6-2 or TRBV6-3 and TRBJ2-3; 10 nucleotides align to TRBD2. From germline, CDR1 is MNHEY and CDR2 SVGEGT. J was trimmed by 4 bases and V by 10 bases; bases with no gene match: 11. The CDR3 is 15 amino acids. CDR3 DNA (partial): TGTGCCACCAACACGAGGACTAGCGGAGCAGATACG. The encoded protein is CATNTRTSGADT. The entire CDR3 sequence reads CATNTRTSGADTQYF.

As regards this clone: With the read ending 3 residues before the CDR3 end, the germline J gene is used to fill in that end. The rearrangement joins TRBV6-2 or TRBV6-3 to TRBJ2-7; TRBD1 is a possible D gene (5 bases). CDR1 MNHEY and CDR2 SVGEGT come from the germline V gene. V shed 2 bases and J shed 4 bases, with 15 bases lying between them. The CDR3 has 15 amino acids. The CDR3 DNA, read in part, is TGTGCCAGCAGTTACGAAGGGGCTGGTTCATACGAG. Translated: CASSYEGAGSYE. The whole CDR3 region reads CASSYEGAGSYEQYF.

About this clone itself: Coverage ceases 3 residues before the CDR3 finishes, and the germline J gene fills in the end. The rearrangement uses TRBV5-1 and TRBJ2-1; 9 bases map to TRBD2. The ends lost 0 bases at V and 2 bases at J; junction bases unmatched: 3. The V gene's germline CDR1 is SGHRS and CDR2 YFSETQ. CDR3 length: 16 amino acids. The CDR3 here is CASSLGGGRAYNEQFF. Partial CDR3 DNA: TGCGCCAGCAGCTTGGGCGGCGGGAGGGCCTACAATGAG.

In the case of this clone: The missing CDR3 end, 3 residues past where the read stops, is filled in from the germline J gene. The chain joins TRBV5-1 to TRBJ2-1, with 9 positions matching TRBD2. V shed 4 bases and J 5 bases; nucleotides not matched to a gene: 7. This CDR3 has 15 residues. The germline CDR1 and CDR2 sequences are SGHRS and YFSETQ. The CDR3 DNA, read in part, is TGCGCCAGCAGCCTTGGGACTAGCCCTAACAATGAG. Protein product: CASSLGTSPNNE. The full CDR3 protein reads CASSLGTSPNNEQFF.

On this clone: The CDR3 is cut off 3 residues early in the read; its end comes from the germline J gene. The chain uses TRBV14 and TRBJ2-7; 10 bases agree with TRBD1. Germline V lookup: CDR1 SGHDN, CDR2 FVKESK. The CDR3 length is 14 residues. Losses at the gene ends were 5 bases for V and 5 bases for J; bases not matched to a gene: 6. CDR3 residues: CASSALGQGNEQYF. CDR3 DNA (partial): TGTGCCAGCAGCGCCTTGGGACAGGGGAACGAG.

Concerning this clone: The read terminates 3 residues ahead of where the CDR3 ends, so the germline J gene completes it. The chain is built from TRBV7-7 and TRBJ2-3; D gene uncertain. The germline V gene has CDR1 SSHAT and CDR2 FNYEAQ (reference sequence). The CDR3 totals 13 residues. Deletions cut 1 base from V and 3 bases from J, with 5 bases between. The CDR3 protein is CASSLVLTDTQYF. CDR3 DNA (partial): TGTGCCAGCAGCTTAGTACTTACAGATACG. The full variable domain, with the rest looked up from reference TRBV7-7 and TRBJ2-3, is GAGVSQSPRYKVTKRGQDVTLRCDPISSHATLYWYQQALGQGPEFLTYFNYEAQPDKSGLPSDRFSAERPEGSISTLTIQRTEQRDSAMYRCASSLVLTDTQYFGPGTRLTVL.

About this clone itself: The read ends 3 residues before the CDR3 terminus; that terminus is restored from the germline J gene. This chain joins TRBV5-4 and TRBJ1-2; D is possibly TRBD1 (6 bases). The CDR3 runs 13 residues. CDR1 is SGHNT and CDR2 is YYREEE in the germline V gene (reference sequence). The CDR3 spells CASSLLQGDGYTF. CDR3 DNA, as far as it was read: TGTGCCAGCAGCTTGCTACAGGGAGACGGC.

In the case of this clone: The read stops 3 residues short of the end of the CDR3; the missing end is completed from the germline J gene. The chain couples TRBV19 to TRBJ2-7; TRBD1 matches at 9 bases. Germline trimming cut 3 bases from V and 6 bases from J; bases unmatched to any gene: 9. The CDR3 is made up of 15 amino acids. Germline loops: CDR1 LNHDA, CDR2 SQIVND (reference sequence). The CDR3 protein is CASSIDRTGDGEQYF. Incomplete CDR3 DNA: TGTGCCAGTAGTATTGATCGGACAGGGGACGGCGAG. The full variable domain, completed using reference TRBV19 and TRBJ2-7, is DGGITQSPKYLFRKEGQNVTLSCEQNLNHDAMYWYRQDPGQGLRLIYYSQIVNDFQKGDIAEGYSVSREKKESFPLTVTSAQKNPTAFYLCASSIDRTGDGEQYFGPGTRLTVT.

Partial CDR3 DNA: TGTGCCAGCAGTCCCTCGGACAGGGGTAGGAGACAGCCC. Protein product: CASSPSDRGRRQP. The full CDR3 reads CASSPSDRGRRQPQHF. The J gene is TRBJ1-5, the V gene TRBV6-2 or TRBV6-3; TRBD1 matches 9 bases. The CDR3 end falls 3 residues outside the read, so it is completed with the germline J gene. Germline CDR1 is MNHEY and CDR2 is SVGEGT. The CDR3 spans 16 residues. V shed 5 bases and J 7 bases; nucleotides not matched to a gene: 12.

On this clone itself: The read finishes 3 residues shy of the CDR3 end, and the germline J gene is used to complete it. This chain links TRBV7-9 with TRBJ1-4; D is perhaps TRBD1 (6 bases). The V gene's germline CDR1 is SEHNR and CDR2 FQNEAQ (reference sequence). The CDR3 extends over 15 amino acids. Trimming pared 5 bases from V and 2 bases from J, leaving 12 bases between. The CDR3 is CASSQGFVTNEKLFF. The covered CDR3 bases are TGTGCCAGCAGCCAGGGGTTTGTCACTAATGAAAAA. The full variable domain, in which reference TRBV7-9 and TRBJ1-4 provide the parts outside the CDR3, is DTGVSQNPRHKITKRGQNVTFRCDPISEHNRLYWYRQTLGQGPEFLTYFQNEAQLEKSRLLSDRFSAERPKGSFSTLEIQRTEQGDSAMYLCASSQGFVTNEKLFFGSGTQLSVL.

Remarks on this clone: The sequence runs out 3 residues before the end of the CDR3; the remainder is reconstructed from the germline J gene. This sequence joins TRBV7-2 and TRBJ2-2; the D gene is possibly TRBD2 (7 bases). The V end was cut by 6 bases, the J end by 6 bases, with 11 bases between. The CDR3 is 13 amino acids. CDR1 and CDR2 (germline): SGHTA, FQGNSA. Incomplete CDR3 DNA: TGTGCCAGCAGGGGGGCGGGGGCCGGGGAG. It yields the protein CASRGAGAGE. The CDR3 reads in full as CASRGAGAGELFF.

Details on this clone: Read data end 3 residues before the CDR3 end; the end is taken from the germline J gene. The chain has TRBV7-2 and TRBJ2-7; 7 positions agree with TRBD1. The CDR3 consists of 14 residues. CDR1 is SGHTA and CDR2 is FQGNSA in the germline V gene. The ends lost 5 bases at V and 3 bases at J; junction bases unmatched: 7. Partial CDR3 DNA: TGTGCCAGCAGCCTCCGGGACAGCAACTACGAG. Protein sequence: CASSLRDSNYE. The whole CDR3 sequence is CASSLRDSNYEQYF.

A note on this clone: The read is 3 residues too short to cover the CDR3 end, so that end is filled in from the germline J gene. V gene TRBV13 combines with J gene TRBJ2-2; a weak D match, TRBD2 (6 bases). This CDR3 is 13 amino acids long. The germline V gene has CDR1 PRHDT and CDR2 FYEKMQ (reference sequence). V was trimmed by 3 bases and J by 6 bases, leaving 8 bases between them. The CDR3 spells CASSFGGAGELFF. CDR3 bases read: TGTGCCAGCAGCTTCGGGGGAGCCGGGGAG.

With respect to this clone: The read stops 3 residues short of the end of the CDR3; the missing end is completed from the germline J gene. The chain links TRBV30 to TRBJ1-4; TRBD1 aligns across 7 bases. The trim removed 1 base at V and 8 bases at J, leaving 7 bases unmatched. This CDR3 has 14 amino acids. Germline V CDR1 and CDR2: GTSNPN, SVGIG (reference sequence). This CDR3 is CAWSGQGLREKLFF. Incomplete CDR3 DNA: TGTGCCTGGAGTGGACAGGGTCTTCGAGAAAAA.

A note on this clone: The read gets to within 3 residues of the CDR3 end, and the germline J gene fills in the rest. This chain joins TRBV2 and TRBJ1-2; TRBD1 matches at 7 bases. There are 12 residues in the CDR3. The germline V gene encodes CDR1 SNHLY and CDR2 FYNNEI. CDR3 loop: CATDREGYGYTF. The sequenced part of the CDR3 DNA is TGTGCCACCGACAGGGAAGGGTACGGC. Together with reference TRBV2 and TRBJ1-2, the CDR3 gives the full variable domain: EPEVTQTPSHQVTQMGQEVILRCVPISNHLYFYWYRQILGQKVEFLVSFYNNEISEKSEIFDDQFSVERPDGSNFTLKIRSTKLEDSAMYFCATDREGYGYTFGSGTRLTVV.

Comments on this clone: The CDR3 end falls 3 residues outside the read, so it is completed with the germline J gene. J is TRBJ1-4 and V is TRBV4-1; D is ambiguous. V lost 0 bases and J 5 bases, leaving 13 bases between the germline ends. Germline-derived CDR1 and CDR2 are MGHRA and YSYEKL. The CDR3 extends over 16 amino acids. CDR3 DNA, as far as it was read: TGCGCCAGCAGCCAAGATAGGCAGAGACAAAATGAAAAA. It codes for CASSQDRQRQNEK. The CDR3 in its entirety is CASSQDRQRQNEKLFF.

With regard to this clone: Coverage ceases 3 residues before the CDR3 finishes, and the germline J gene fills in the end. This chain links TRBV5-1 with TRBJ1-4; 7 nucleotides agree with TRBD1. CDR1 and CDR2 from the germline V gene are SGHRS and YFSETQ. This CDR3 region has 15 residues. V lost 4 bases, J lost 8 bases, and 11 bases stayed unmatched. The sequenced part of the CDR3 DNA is TGCGCCAGCAGCCCCGGGACAGAGGGTAGGGAAAAA. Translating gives CASSPGTEGREK. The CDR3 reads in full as CASSPGTEGREKLFF.